This passage covers 18 T cell receptor beta chains from one sample sequenced in a study of cytotoxic CD8 clonotypes in ibrutinib-treated CLL. Using immunoSEQ multiplex PCR, the repertoire was profiled, and TCRdb retains in-frame clones only, with some absent. Altogether roughly 300,000 clones are present, roughly three quarters being singletons, with the ten largest covering around 5.3%. Sequencing used PBMCs, obtained at disease progression, from a patient treated with ibrutinib. These TCRs come from a human donor with chronic lymphocytic leukemia.

The chain couples TRBV5-4 to TRBJ1-2, with D possibly being TRBD1 (6 bases). Germline CDR1 is SGHNT and CDR2 is YYREEE (reference sequence). Trimming shortened V by 4 bases and J by 3 bases, and 16 bases separated the two germline ends. The CDR3 covers 15 residues. The CDR3 DNA reads TGTGCCAGCAGCCCGTCCTCAGGGGTCTACTATGGCTACACCTTC. Encoded protein: CASSPSSGVYYGYTF.

The chain recombines TRBV5-1 with TRBJ1-2, with D unclear. The CDR3 runs 15 residues. Between the trimmed V and J ends, which lost 1 base and 7 bases, there was a span of 17 bases. The germline CDR1 and CDR2 sequences are SGHRS and YFSETQ. The CDR3 DNA follows: TGCGCCAGCAGCTTGTTAGGAGGAGAATACACTGGCTACACCTTC. Amino acids: CASSLLGGEYTGYTF.

This clone was counted ten times or more. The V gene is TRBV12-5, the J gene TRBJ1-1; D unresolved. Looked up from germline, CDR1 is LGHNT and CDR2 is FRNRAP. Trimming cost V 4 bases and J 2 bases, with 14 bases left between them. The CDR3 is 15 residues long. The CDR3 protein is CASGSASLVNTEAFF. The CDR3 DNA reads as TGTGCTAGTGGTTCCGCCTCGCTAGTTAACACTGAAGCTTTCTTT.

This clone was seen a handful of times. This chain joins TRBV25-1 and TRBJ2-5; D gene ambiguous. Germline CDR1 MGHDK, CDR2 SYGVNS. This CDR3 contains 14 residues. V was pared by 1 base and J by 1 base, with 7 bases between. For the CDR3, the DNA is TGTGCCAGCAGTGAATCTAGGGCCCAAGAGACCCAGTACTTC. Protein: CASSESRAQETQYF. Filled out from reference TRBV25-1 and TRBJ2-5, the complete variable domain reads EADIYQTPRYLVIGTGKKITLECSQTMGHDKMYWYQQDPGMELHLIHYSYGVNSTEKGDLSSESTVSRIRTEHFPLTLESARPSHTSQYLCASSESRAQETQYFGPGTRLLVL.

The rearrangement uses TRBV28 and TRBJ2-7; 9 nucleotides match TRBD2. Germline CDR1 is MDHEN and CDR2 is SYDVKM. The CDR3 covers 18 residues. J gave up 4 bases and V 6 bases, and 19 bases lay outside the gene matches. The CDR3 protein is CASRAFLAASGRRYEQYF. Written as DNA, the CDR3 is TGTGCCAGCAGAGCATTCCTGGCCGCGAGCGGGAGGCGATACGAGCAGTACTTC.

The V call is TRBV10-2, the J call TRBJ2-3; D gene unclear. V was cut by 5 bases and J by 6 bases, with 15 bases left in between. CDR3 length: 14 residues. Per the germline V gene, CDR1 is WSHSY and CDR2 is SAAADI. CDR3 coding DNA: TGCGCCAGCAGTAAGGGATTCCGGTTGGATACGCAGTATTTT. Protein product: CASSKGFRLDTQYF.

The chain combines TRBV6-5 with TRBJ2-5, with 9 bases matching TRBD1. The CDR3 covers 14 residues. The ends lost 4 bases at V and 4 bases at J; junction bases unmatched: 4. Looked up from germline, CDR1 is MNHEY and CDR2 is SVGAGI. The CDR3 region has the DNA TGTGCCAGCAGTTGGGACAGGGCCCGAGAGACCCAGTACTTC. It encodes CASSWDRARETQYF.

This clone came up a few times. The chain uses TRBV19 and TRBJ2-7; the D gene is possibly TRBD1 (5 bases). V lost 6 bases and J lost 5, with 11 bases in between. The CDR3 extends over 12 amino acids. CDR1 is LNHDA, CDR2 SQIVND, per germline (reference sequence). The chain's CDR3 is CASRKAGHEQYF. The CDR3 nucleotides read TGTGCCAGTAGGAAGGCAGGGCACGAGCAGTACTTC.

This chain links TRBV9 with TRBJ2-1; D might be TRBD1 (5 bases). CDR3 length: 15 residues. With 1 base removed from V and 7 bases from J, the gap between germline ends came to 15 bases. CDR1 is SGDLS, CDR2 YYNGEE, per germline. The CDR3 DNA follows: TGTGCCAGCAGCGTATTTTTAAGGGGCCCTAATGAGCAGTTCTTC. Its translation: CASSVFLRGPNEQFF.

The J gene is TRBJ1-1, the V gene TRBV29-1; 8 positions match TRBD1. The trim removed 7 bases at V and 4 bases at J, leaving 5 bases unmatched. This CDR3 comprises 12 residues. CDR1 is SQVTM and CDR2 is ANQGSEA in the germline V gene. The CDR3 here is CSGGQGPTEAFF. CDR3 sequence (DNA): TGCAGCGGCGGACAGGGTCCCACTGAAGCTTTCTTT.

The chain has TRBV2 and TRBJ1-2; no reliable D call. Trimming took 6 bases from V and 0 from J, leaving 26 bases between them. This CDR3 has 19 amino acids. Germline CDR1 reads SNHLY; CDR2 reads FYNNEI. The DNA of the CDR3 is TGTGCCAGCAGCAGAAGAGATGGGCAGGTCCGCTTAGCTAACTATGGCTACACCTTC. Its translation: CASSRRDGQVRLANYGYTF.

This rearrangement joins TRBV15 to TRBJ2-1, with a tentative D call TRBD1 (6 bases). This CDR3 has 14 amino acids. Germline V gene data show CDR1 as LNHNV and CDR2 as YYDKDF (reference sequence). Trimming pared 2 bases from V and 2 bases from J, leaving 7 bases between. CDR3 in DNA: TGTGCCACCAGCAGAAGGGACACCTACAATGAGCAGTTCTTC. The encoded protein is CATSRRDTYNEQFF.

The chain links TRBV6-5 to TRBJ1-1, with D perhaps TRBD1 (5 bases). Germline assignment: CDR1 MNHEY and CDR2 SVGAGI. With 2 bases removed from V and 4 bases from J, the gap between germline ends came to 8 bases. This CDR3 spans 13 amino acids. The CDR3 loop reads CASSYVQGTEAFF. CDR3 DNA: TGTGCCAGCAGTTACGTCCAGGGCACTGAAGCTTTCTTT.

The genes are TRBV7-2 and TRBJ2-1; 7 nucleotides line up with TRBD1. V shed 6 bases, J shed 5 bases, and the junction held 4 bases outside the gene matches. The germline V gene encodes CDR1 SGHTA and CDR2 FQGNSA. There are 13 residues in the CDR3. CDR3 residues: CASRQGINNEQFF. CDR3 bases: TGTGCCAGCAGACAGGGGATTAACAATGAGCAGTTCTTC.

The chain combines TRBV7-7 with TRBJ2-5; weak D call: TRBD2 (7 bases). This CDR3 region has 16 residues. V was clipped by 5 bases and J by 5 bases, with 21 bases between them. Germline V CDR1 and CDR2: SSHAT, FNYEAQ (reference sequence). Here the CDR3 reads CASSPHSGGSVETQYF. CDR3 DNA: TGTGCCAGCAGCCCCCATTCGGGGGGCTCTGTCGAGACCCAGTACTTC.

The chain employs TRBV10-1 and TRBJ1-3; D is perhaps TRBD1 (6 bases). Germline values: CDR1 WNHNN, CDR2 SYGVQD (reference sequence). The CDR3 covers 17 residues. Trimming pared 3 bases from V and 0 bases from J, leaving 15 bases between. The CDR3 loop reads CASSEGQPSDSGNTIYF. CDR3 DNA: TGCGCCAGCAGTGAAGGACAGCCGTCAGACTCTGGAAACACCATATATTTT.

V and J are TRBV28 and TRBJ1-3; D is perhaps TRBD1 (6 bases). This CDR3 contains 16 residues. The V gene's germline CDR1 is MDHEN and CDR2 SYDVKM. V was trimmed by 2 bases and J by 0 bases, leaving 11 bases between them. The CDR3 region has the DNA TGTGCCAGCAGTTTAGGACAGCTACTCTCTGGAAACACCATATATTTT. This gives the protein CASSLGQLLSGNTIYF. Full variable domain (outside the CDR3, taken from reference TRBV28 and TRBJ1-3): DVKVTQSSRYLVKRTGEKVFLECVQDMDHENMFWYRQDPGLGLRLIYFSYDVKMKEKGDIPEGYSVSREKKERFSLILESASTNQTSMYLCASSLGQLLSGNTIYFGEGSWLTVV.

The CDR3 loop reads CASTPGLGSNIQYF. Written as DNA, the CDR3 is TGTGCCAGTACCCCAGGACTGGGGAGCAACATTCAGTACTTC. The rearrangement joins TRBV19 to TRBJ2-4, with D possibly TRBD2 on 5 matching bases. Trimming left V 7 bases short and J 7 bases short, with 17 bases between. Germline V gene sequence: CDR1 LNHDA, CDR2 SQIVND (reference sequence). This CDR3 comprises 14 residues.